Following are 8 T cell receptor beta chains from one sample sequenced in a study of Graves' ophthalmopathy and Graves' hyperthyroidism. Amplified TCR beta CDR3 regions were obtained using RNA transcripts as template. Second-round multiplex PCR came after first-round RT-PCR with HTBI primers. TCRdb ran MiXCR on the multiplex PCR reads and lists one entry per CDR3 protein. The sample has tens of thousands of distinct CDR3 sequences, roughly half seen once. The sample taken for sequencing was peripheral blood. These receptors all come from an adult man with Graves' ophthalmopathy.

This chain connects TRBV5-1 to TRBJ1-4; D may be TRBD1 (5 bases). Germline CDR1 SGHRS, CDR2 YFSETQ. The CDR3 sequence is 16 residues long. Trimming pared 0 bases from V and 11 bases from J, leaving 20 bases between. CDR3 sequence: CASSLDGTSQGEKLFF. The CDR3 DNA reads TGCGCCAGCAGCTTGGACGGGACCTCCCAAGGAGAGAAACTGTTTTTT.

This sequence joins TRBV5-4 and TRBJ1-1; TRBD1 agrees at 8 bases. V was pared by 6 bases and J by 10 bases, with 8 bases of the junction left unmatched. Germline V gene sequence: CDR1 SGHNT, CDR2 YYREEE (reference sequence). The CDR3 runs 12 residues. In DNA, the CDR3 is TGTGCCAGCACCCGACCCAGGGGGCGAGCTTTCTTT. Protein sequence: CASTRPRGRAFF.

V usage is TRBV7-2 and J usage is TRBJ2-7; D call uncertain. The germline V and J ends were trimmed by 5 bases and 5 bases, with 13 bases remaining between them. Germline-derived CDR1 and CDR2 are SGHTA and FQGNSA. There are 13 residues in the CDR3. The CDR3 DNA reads TGTGCCAGCAGCCTAGTTGTAGCCAACGAGCAGTACTTC. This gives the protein CASSLVVANEQYF.

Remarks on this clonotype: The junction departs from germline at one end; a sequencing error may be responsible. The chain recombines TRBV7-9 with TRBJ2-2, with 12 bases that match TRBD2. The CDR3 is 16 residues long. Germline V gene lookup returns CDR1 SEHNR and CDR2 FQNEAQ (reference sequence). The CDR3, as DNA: TGTGTCAGCAGCGCAGGGACTAGCGGGCCCACCGGGGAGCTATTTTTT. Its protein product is CVSSAGTSGPTGELFF.

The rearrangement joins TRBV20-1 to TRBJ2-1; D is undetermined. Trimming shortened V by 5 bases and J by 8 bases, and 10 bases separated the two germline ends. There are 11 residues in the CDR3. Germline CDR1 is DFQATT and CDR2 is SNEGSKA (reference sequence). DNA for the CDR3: TGCAGTGCTCGATCCTCCTATGAGCAGTTCTTC. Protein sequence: CSARSSYEQFF.

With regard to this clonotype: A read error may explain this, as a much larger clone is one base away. The CDR3 loop is CAGRDRHEQFF. DNA for the CDR3: TGTGCCGGCCGTGACAGGCATGAGCAGTTCTTC. V and J are TRBV6-2 or TRBV6-3 and TRBJ2-1; TRBD1 might be the D (6 bases). Germline V gene data show CDR1 as MNHEY and CDR2 as SVGEGT. There are 11 residues in the CDR3. V lost 11 bases to trimming and J lost 8 bases, with 13 bases between them.

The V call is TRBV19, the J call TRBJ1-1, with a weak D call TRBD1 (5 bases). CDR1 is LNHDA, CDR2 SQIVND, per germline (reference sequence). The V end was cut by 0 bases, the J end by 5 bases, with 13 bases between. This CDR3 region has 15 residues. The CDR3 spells CASSIDQGWYTEAFF. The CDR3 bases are TGTGCCAGTAGTATAGACCAGGGCTGGTATACTGAAGCTTTCTTT.

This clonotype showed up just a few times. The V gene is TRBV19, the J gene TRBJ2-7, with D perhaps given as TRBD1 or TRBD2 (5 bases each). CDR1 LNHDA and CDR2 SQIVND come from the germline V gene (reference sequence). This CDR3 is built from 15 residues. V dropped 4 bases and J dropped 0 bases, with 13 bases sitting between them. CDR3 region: CASSTRDGHSYEQYF. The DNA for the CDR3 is TGTGCCAGTAGTACCCGGGACGGACACTCCTACGAGCAGTACTTC.